The 9 T cell receptor beta chains in this list originate from one sample, sequenced in a study of STAT5B mutations in CD4+ large granular lymphocyte leukemia. TCRdb's table, derived via immunoSEQ multiplex PCR, lists solely in-frame clones and lacks some. This table holds tens of thousands of clones, 65% to 80% found once. The sample comprised CD4+ T cells from blood buffy coats. The receptors were sampled from a human donor in good health.

The chain has TRBV6-5 and TRBJ1-4, with TRBD1 as a possible D gene (5 bases). V lost 0 bases to trimming and J lost 2 bases, with 7 bases between them. CDR3 length equals 15 residues. Germline lookup yields CDR1 MNHEY and CDR2 SVGAGI. CDR3 bases: TGTGCCAGCAGTTACTCTGACAGTACTAATGAAAAACTGTTTTTT. Its translation is CASSYSDSTNEKLFF.

The chain uses TRBV7-8 and TRBJ1-2; no firm D call. Looked up from germline, CDR1 is SGHVS and CDR2 is FQNEAQ. This CDR3 comprises 14 residues. V was trimmed by 1 base and J by 8 bases, leaving 14 bases between them. The CDR3: CASSLGRRKEGYTF. The CDR3 DNA follows: TGTGCCAGCAGCTTAGGACGCCGAAAGGAGGGCTACACCTTC.

This chain connects TRBV19 to TRBJ1-2; no clear D. Trimming took 5 bases from V and 2 from J, leaving 12 bases between them. Germline CDR1 reads LNHDA; CDR2 reads SQIVND (reference sequence). The CDR3 length is 14 residues. The CDR3 DNA reads TGTGCCAGTAGTCTCGGACCCGCAAACTATGGCTACACCTTC. Residues: CASSLGPANYGYTF.

The J gene is TRBJ2-7, the V gene TRBV9, with TRBD2 identical over 9 bases. With 1 base clipped from V and 5 bases from J, the junction kept 7 bases outside the gene matches. The CDR3 consists of 15 residues. Germline-derived CDR1 and CDR2 are SGDLS and YYNGEE. The CDR3 loop reads CASSVKSGGFDEQYF. The CDR3 nucleotides are TGTGCCAGCAGCGTAAAGAGCGGGGGGTTCGACGAGCAGTACTTC.

This chain joins TRBV7-3 and TRBJ2-3; D not resolved. The CDR3 covers 16 residues. V was cut by 0 bases and J by 4 bases, with 14 bases left in between. Germline V CDR1 and CDR2: SGHTA, FQGTGA. The CDR3: CASSLTPSLDADTQYF. The CDR3, as DNA: TGTGCCAGCAGCTTAACCCCTTCCCTGGACGCAGATACGCAGTATTTT.

This clone has just one count. The genes are TRBV7-3 and TRBJ1-1; no clear D. Trimming removed 6 bases from V and 5 bases from J, with 13 bases in between. CDR1 and CDR2 from the germline V gene are SGHTA and FQGTGA. The length of the CDR3 is 13 residues. The CDR3 is CASSSTQSTEAFF. The CDR3 DNA follows: TGTGCCAGCAGTTCCACCCAATCGACTGAAGCTTTCTTT.

The rearrangement uses TRBV27 and TRBJ2-5, with D possibly being TRBD2 (6 bases). Germline CDR1 is MNHEY and CDR2 is SMNVEV (reference sequence). Trimming stripped 0 bases from V and 5 bases from J, with 13 bases between. The CDR3 runs 15 residues. The CDR3 DNA follows: TGTGCCAGCAGTTTATCGTCGGGAGTTGGCGAGACCCAGTACTTC. It yields the protein CASSLSSGVGETQYF.

This clone has only one observation. The chain carries TRBV28 and TRBJ2-4, with 10 bases matching TRBD2. Germline lookup yields CDR1 MDHEN and CDR2 SYDVKM. The CDR3 sequence is 19 residues long. V trimming: 1 base; J trimming: 1 base; junction bases outside the gene matches: 10. The CDR3 region is CASSLLTLAGEGAKNIQYF. The CDR3 DNA reads as TGTGCCAGCAGTTTATTAACCCTAGCGGGGGAGGGGGCCAAAAACATTCAGTACTTC.

The rearrangement links TRBV18 to TRBJ2-5; D gene uncertain. This CDR3 is 12 amino acids long. The V gene's germline CDR1 is KGHSH and CDR2 LQKENI. V lost 6 bases and J lost 2, with 7 bases in between. CDR3 region: CASSTGQETQYF. The CDR3 coding sequence is TGTGCCAGCTCGACGGGTCAAGAGACCCAGTACTTC. The entire variable domain, with the rest obtained from reference TRBV18 and TRBJ2-5, is as follows: NAGVMQNPRHLVRRRGQEARLRCSPMKGHSHVYWYRQLPEEGLKFMVYLQKENIIDESGMPKERFSAEFPKEGPSILRIQQVVRGDSAAYFCASSTGQETQYFGPGTRLLVL.